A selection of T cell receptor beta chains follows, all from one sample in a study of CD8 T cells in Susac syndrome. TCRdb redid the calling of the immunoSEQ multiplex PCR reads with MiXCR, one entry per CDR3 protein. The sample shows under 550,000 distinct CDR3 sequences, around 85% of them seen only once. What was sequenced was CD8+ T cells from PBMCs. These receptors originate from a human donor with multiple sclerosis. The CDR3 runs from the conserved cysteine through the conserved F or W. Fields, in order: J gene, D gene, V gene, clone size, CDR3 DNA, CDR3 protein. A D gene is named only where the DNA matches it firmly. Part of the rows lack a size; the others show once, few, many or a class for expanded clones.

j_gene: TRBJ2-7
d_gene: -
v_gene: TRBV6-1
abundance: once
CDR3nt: TGTGCCAGCTCACAGGGGGCATGGGCTAGCGGGAGTGCGGGAGAGCAGTACTTC
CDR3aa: CASSQGAWASGSAGEQYF

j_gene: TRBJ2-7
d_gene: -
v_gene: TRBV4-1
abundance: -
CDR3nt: TGCGCCAGCGGCCAAGATTCTATAGTAGCGGTGAGGAACGAGCAGTACTTC
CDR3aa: CASGQDSIVAVRNEQYF

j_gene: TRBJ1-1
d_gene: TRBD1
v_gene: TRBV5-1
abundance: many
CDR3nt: TGTGCCAGCAGTTCCGGGACAGGGAACACTGAAGCTTTCTTT
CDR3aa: CASSSGTGNTEAFF

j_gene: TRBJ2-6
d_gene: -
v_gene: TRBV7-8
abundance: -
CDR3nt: TGTGCCAGCAGCTTGGACCACTCTGGGGCCAACGTCCTGACTTTC
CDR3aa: CASSLDHSGANVLTF

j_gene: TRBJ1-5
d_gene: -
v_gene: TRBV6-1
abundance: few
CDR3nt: TGTGCCAGCAGATCAGGGCCAGAGCCCCAGCATTTT
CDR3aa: CASRSGPEPQHF

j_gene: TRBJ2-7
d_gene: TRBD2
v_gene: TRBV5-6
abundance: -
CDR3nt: TGTGCCAGCAGCTTGGAACTAGCGGGGGCCTACGAGCAGTACTTC
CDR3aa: CASSLELAGAYEQYF

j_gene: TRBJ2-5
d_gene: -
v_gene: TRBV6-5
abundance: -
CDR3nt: TGTGCCAGCAGTCCCCCGGACAGCGCACAAGAGACCCAGTACTTC
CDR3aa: CASSPPDSAQETQYF

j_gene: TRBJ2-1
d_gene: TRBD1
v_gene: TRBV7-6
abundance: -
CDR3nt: TGTGCCAGCAGCTTTACCGATTTTTCCTCCGAAAGGACAGGGGGCGCGGATGCTGGTGAGCAGTTCTTC
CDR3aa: CASSFTDFSSERTGGADAGEQFF

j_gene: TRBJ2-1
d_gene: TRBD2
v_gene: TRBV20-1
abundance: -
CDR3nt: TGCAGCCCAGTCGGTAGCGGGAGGCCCTACAATGAGCAGTTCTTC
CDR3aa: CSPVGSGRPYNEQFF

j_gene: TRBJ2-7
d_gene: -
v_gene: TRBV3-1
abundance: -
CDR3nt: TGTGCCAGCAGCCAAGATGGGTCGAGCTCCTACGAGCAGTACTTC
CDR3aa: CASSQDGSSSYEQYF

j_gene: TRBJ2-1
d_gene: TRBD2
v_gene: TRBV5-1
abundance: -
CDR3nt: TGCGCCAGCAGCCTAGGACTAGCGGGAGACCTATACAATGAGCAGTTCTTC
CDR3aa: CASSLGLAGDLYNEQFF

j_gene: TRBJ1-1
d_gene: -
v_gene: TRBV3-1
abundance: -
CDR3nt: TGTGCCAGCAGCCAGCATGGGGCTAACACTGAAGCTTTCTTT
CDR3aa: CASSQHGANTEAFF

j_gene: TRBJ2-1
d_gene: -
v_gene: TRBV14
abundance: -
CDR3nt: TGTGCCAGCAGCCCCTACAGTCTTGCGAATGAGCAGTTCTTC
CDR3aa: CASSPYSLANEQFF

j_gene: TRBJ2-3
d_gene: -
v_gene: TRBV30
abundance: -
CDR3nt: TGTGCCTGGAGTGTAACGGGAACAGATACGCAGTATTTT
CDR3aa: CAWSVTGTDTQYF

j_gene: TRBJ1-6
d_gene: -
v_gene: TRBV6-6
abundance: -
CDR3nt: TGTGCCAGCAGTTACGTTGTGGACGAGAATTCACCCCTCCACTTT
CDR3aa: CASSYVVDENSPLHF

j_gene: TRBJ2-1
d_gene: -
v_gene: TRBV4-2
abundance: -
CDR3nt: TGTGCCAGCAGCCAAGACGTCGAGCGGAGCTCCTACAATGAGCAGTTCTTC
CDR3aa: CASSQDVERSSYNEQFF

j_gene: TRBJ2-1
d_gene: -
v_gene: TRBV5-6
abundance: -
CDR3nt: TGTGCCAGCAGCTTGGATGGGGGACCCTACAATGAGCAGTTCTTC
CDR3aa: CASSLDGGPYNEQFF

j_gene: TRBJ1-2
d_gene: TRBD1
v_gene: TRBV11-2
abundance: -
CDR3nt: TGTGCCAGCAGCGGGATCGATCAGGGGGCGACCGTCGTTAACTATGGCTACACCTTC
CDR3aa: CASSGIDQGATVVNYGYTF

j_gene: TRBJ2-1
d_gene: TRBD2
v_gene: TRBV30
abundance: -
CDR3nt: TGTGCCTGGAGTGATAGCGGGAGATCCTACAATGAGCAGTTCTTC
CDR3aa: CAWSDSGRSYNEQFF

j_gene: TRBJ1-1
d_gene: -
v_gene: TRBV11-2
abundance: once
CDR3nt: TGTGCCAGCAGCCCGTTCAAGCCCCCCATGAACACTGAAGCTTTCTTT
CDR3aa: CASSPFKPPMNTEAFF

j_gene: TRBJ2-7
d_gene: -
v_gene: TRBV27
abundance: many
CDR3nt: TGTGCCAGCAGCCCACAGGGCTACGAGCAGTACTTC
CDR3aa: CASSPQGYEQYF

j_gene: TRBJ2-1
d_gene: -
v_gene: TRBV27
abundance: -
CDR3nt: TGTGCCAGCAAAACCGGACGGAATGAGCAGTTCTTC
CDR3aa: CASKTGRNEQFF

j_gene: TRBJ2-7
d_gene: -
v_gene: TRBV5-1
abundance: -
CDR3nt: TGCGCCAGCAGCTTGGTTTGGGGGGCTGGCGAGCAGTACTTC
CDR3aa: CASSLVWGAGEQYF

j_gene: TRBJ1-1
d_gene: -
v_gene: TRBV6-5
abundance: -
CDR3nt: TGTGCCAGTGAGAACGGGAACACTGAAGCTTTCTTT
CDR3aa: CASENGNTEAFF

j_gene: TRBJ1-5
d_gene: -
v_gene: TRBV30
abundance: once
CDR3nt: TGTGCCTGGAGCGAAGACCTATGGGGACAGCCCCAGCATTTT
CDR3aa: CAWSEDLWGQPQHF

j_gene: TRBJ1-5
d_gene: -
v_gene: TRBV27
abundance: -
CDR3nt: TGTGCCAGCAGTTTCGGCCGGGGCGGGGGGAGTCAGCCCCAGCATTTT
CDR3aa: CASSFGRGGGSQPQHF

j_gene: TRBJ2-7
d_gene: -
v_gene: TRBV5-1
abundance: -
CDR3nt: TGCGCCAGCAGCTCGGGGGTCATCTACGAGCAGTACTTC
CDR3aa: CASSSGVIYEQYF

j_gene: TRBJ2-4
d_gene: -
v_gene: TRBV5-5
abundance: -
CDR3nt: TGTGCCAGCAGCTCTTTCCCGGGTAGCGGTGATGGAGGCATTCAGTACTTC
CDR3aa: CASSSFPGSGDGGIQYF

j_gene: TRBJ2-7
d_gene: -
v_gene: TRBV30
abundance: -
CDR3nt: TGTGCCTGGGGAACTAGCCCCGACTACGAGCAGTACTTC
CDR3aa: CAWGTSPDYEQYF

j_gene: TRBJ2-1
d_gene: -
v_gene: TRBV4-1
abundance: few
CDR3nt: TGCGCCAGTCAGGACAGCTACAATGAGCAGTTCTTC
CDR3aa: CASQDSYNEQFF

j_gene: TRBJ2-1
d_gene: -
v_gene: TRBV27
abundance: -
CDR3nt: TGTGCCAGCAGTCTTCCTGAAGGGAATGAGCAGTTCTTC
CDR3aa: CASSLPEGNEQFF

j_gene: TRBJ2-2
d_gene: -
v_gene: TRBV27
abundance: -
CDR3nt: TGTGCCAGCAGGACAGCGAACACCGGGGAGCTGTTTTTT
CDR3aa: CASRTANTGELFF

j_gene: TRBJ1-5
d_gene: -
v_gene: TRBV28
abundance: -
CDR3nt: TGTGCCAGCAGCTGGGGACGCTACGCGATCCAGCCCCAGCATTTT
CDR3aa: CASSWGRYAIQPQHF

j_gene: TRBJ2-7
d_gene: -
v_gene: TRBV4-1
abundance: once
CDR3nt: TGCGCCAGCAGCCGAACTCTTTACTCCTACGAGCAGTACTTC
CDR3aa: CASSRTLYSYEQYF

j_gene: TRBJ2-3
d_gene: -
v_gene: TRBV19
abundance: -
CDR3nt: TGTGCCAGCTCCTCCCTAGCGTCCCCCACAGATACGCAGTATTTT
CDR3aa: CASSSLASPTDTQYF

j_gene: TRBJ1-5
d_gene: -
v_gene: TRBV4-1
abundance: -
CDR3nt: TGCGCCAGCAGCCAATTGGGAATCCAGCCCCAGCATTTT
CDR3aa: CASSQLGIQPQHF

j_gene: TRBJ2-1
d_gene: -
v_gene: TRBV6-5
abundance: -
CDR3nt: TGTGCCAGCAGTTACCTAGCGCGGCGACCCCATGAGCAGTTCTTC
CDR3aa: CASSYLARRPHEQFF

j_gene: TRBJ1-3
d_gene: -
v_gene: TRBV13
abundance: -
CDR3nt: TGTGCCAGCAGCTTCCGAGGGAGAAACACCATATATTTT
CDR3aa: CASSFRGRNTIYF

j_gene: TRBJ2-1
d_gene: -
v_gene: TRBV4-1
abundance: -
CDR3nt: TGCGCCAGCAGCCCCGTGGGGGGCCGCTCCTACAATGAGCAGTTCTTC
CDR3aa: CASSPVGGRSYNEQFF

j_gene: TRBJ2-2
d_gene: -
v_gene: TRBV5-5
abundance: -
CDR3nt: TGTGCCAGCAGCTTGGGAATATCGTGGGGGGAGCTGTTTTTT
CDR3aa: CASSLGISWGELFF

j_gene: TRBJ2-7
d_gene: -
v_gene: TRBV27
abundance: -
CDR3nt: TGTGCCAGCAGTTTAATAGGGACCCACGAGCAGTACTTC
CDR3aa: CASSLIGTHEQYF

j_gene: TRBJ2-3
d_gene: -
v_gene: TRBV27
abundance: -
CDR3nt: TGTGCCAGCAGTTTATCGATAGGTGCGGGGCAAGGAACGGATACGCAGTATTTT
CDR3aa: CASSLSIGAGQGTDTQYF

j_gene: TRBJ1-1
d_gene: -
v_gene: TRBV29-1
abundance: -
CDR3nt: TGCAGCGTTGAGGAAACAGAGAACACTGAAGCTTTCTTT
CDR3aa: CSVEETENTEAFF

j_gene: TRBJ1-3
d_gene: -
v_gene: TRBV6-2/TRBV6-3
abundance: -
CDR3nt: TGTGCCAGCGCAGGGTCTGGAGGAAACACCATATATTTT
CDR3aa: CASAGSGGNTIYF